The rows below give T cell receptor beta chains drawn from one sample of a study of blood T cells in healthy people across ages. TCRdb called the 5' RACE reads again in MiXCR, with one record for every CDR3 protein. Of 750,000 to 950,000 distinct CDR3 sequences listed, roughly 25% are singletons. Another study also made use of these data, one on T cells of mothers and their children.

Sequenced input: blood. The source of these receptors is a boy aged 10-17 years in good health. CDR3s include the opening cysteine and the closing phenylalanine or tryptophan. Each record gives: D gene, J gene, clone size, V gene, CDR3 DNA, CDR3 protein. The D gene is left open where the match is weak. The size entry is marked missing in some rows and otherwise reads once, few, many or a size class.

d_gene: TRBD2; j_gene: TRBJ2-2; abundance: -; v_gene: TRBV7-7; CDR3nt: TGTGCCGCGGGGGGGCCAAACACCGGGGAGCTGTTTTTT; CDR3aa: CAAGGPNTGELFF
d_gene: TRBD1; j_gene: TRBJ1-2; abundance: few; v_gene: TRBV9; CDR3nt: TGTGCCAGCAGCGTAGGAGAAAGGGACAGGCGCACCTTC; CDR3aa: CASSVGERDRRTF
d_gene: TRBD1; j_gene: TRBJ2-4; abundance: -; v_gene: TRBV6-1; CDR3nt: TGTGCCAGCAGTGAAGCCGGGACAGATAACATTCAGTACTTC; CDR3aa: CASSEAGTDNIQYF
d_gene: TRBD1; j_gene: TRBJ2-7; abundance: few; v_gene: TRBV5-6; CDR3nt: TGTGCCAGCAGCTCGATCGGACAGGGACTTTACGAGCAGTACTTC; CDR3aa: CASSSIGQGLYEQYF
d_gene: TRBD2; j_gene: TRBJ2-1; abundance: -; v_gene: TRBV7-2; CDR3nt: TGTGCCAGCAGCACCACTAGCGGGGGGGCTTGGTTCTTC; CDR3aa: CASSTTSGGAWFF
d_gene: -; j_gene: TRBJ2-6; abundance: many; v_gene: TRBV5-1; CDR3nt: TGTGCCAGCAGCTTGGGGGCTGGGGCCAACGTCCTGACTTTC; CDR3aa: CASSLGAGANVLTF
d_gene: -; j_gene: TRBJ2-7; abundance: few; v_gene: TRBV12-3/TRBV12-4; CDR3nt: TGTGCCAGCAGTGACAGCCACGAGCAGTACTTC; CDR3aa: CASSDSHEQYF
d_gene: -; j_gene: TRBJ2-2; abundance: many; v_gene: TRBV29-1; CDR3nt: TGCAGCGTTCAGGGGCAGGGAAACACCGGGGAGCTGTTTTTT; CDR3aa: CSVQGQGNTGELFF
d_gene: TRBD1; j_gene: TRBJ2-7; abundance: -; v_gene: TRBV12-3/TRBV12-4; CDR3nt: TGTGCCAGCAGTTCCCGGGACAGGGGAATTGGCGAGCAGTACTTC; CDR3aa: CASSSRDRGIGEQYF
d_gene: -; j_gene: TRBJ1-6; abundance: few; v_gene: TRBV5-1; CDR3nt: TGCGCCAGCAGCTTGGTCGGAGCGGCCCCAGGGTGGAATTCACCCCTCCACTTT; CDR3aa: CASSLVGAAPGWNSPLHF
d_gene: TRBD2; j_gene: TRBJ2-2; abundance: few; v_gene: TRBV29-1; CDR3nt: TGCAGCGTTAGTAGCGGGCCGCACACCGGGGAGCTGTTTTTT; CDR3aa: CSVSSGPHTGELFF
d_gene: -; j_gene: TRBJ1-2; abundance: few; v_gene: TRBV6-5; CDR3nt: TGTGCCAGCAGTTACTCTCCAGGGCCGGGTGGCTACACCTTC; CDR3aa: CASSYSPGPGGYTF
d_gene: TRBD1; j_gene: TRBJ2-2; abundance: -; v_gene: TRBV24-1; CDR3nt: TGTGCCACCAGGGACAGGGAGAACACCGGGGAGCTGTTTTTT; CDR3aa: CATRDRENTGELFF
d_gene: -; j_gene: TRBJ2-5; abundance: -; v_gene: TRBV27; CDR3nt: TGTGCCAGCAGGGGTTCCGGTCGGGAGACCCAGTACTTC; CDR3aa: CASRGSGRETQYF
d_gene: TRBD2; j_gene: TRBJ2-1; abundance: -; v_gene: TRBV6-1; CDR3nt: TGTGCCAGCAGCCGACCGGGACTAGCGATTTACGAGCAGTTCTTC; CDR3aa: CASSRPGLAIYEQFF
d_gene: -; j_gene: TRBJ2-5; abundance: -; v_gene: TRBV2; CDR3nt: TGTGCCACCGCGCAGGGCCTCCAAGAGACCCAGTACTTC; CDR3aa: CATAQGLQETQYF
d_gene: -; j_gene: TRBJ1-1; abundance: few; v_gene: TRBV28; CDR3nt: TGTGCCAGCAGTTCTACGGGGGGCCTAGGAGCTTTCTTT; CDR3aa: CASSSTGGLGAFF
d_gene: -; j_gene: TRBJ1-2; abundance: -; v_gene: TRBV7-9; CDR3nt: TGTGCCAGCAGCTTAGAATTCGCAGGGAACTATGGCTACACCTTC; CDR3aa: CASSLEFAGNYGYTF
d_gene: TRBD2; j_gene: TRBJ2-5; abundance: few; v_gene: TRBV10-3; CDR3nt: TGTGCCATCAGTGAGTCGGCGACTAGCGGCACGGAGACCCAGTACTTC; CDR3aa: CAISESATSGTETQYF
d_gene: TRBD1; j_gene: TRBJ1-2; abundance: -; v_gene: TRBV19; CDR3nt: TGTGCCAGTAGTTTCTCCGGGACAGTAATTAACTATGGCTACACCTTC; CDR3aa: CASSFSGTVINYGYTF
d_gene: -; j_gene: TRBJ2-1; abundance: few; v_gene: TRBV11-2; CDR3nt: TGTGCCAGCCGACTTTGGGGCCGTGGCTCCTACAATGAGCAGTTCTTC; CDR3aa: CASRLWGRGSYNEQFF
d_gene: -; j_gene: TRBJ2-5; abundance: -; v_gene: TRBV20-1; CDR3nt: TGCAGTGCTATATCCACCCAGTACCAAGAGACCCAGTACTTC; CDR3aa: CSAISTQYQETQYF
d_gene: TRBD1; j_gene: TRBJ2-2; abundance: few; v_gene: TRBV10-3; CDR3nt: TGTGCCATCAGCCTGGGACAGGGAAGGGGCACCGGGGAGCTGTTTTTT; CDR3aa: CAISLGQGRGTGELFF
d_gene: -; j_gene: TRBJ2-5; abundance: -; v_gene: TRBV15; CDR3nt: TGTGCCACCAGCAGAGATGAGAAGAAGACCCAGTACTTC; CDR3aa: CATSRDEKKTQYF